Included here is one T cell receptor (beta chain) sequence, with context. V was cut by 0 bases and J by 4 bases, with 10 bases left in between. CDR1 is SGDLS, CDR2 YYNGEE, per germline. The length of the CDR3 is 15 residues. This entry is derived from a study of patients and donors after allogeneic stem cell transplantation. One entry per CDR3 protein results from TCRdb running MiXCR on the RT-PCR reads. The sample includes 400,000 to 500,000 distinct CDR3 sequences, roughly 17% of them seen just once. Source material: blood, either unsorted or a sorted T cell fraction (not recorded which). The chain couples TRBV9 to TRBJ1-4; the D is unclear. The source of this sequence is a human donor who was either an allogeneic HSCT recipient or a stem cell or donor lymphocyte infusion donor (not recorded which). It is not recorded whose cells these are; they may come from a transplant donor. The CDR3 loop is CASSVAGRLNEKLFF. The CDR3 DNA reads TGTGCCAGCAGCGTAGCGGGCAGACTTAATGAAAAACTGTTTTTT. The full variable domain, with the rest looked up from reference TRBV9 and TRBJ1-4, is DSGVTQTPKHLITATGQRVTLRCSPRSGDLSVYWYQQSLDQGLQFLIQYYNGEERAKGNILERFSAQQFPDLHSELNLSSLELGDSALYFCASSVAGRLNEKLFFGSGTQLSVL.